The rows below give T cell receptor beta chains drawn from one sample of a study of cytomegalovirus exposure and HLA in healthy donors. Using immunoSEQ multiplex PCR, the repertoire was profiled, and TCRdb retains in-frame clones only, with some absent. The sample lists about 360,000 clones, 80% to 90% occurring once. The sequencing sample was made of PBMCs. The receptor source for this set is a woman younger than 35 in good health and CMV-seronegative. Both conserved end residues are part of each CDR3. Fields, in order: clone size, V gene, D gene, J gene, CDR3 protein, CDR3 DNA. A D gene is named only where the DNA matches it firmly. Clone size is stated in some rows and not others, as once, few, many or a class when expanded.

clone size: -
V gene: TRBV27
D gene: -
J gene: TRBJ1-1
CDR3 protein: CASTTPGGKAFF
CDR3 DNA: TGTGCCAGCACCACCCCCGGGGGTAAAGCTTTCTTT

clone size: -
V gene: TRBV29-1
D gene: TRBD1
J gene: TRBJ1-2
CDR3 protein: CSAGGQADGYTF
CDR3 DNA: TGCAGCGCTGGCGGACAGGCGGACGGCTACACCTTC

clone size: -
V gene: TRBV6-1
D gene: -
J gene: TRBJ2-7
CDR3 protein: CASSEAWWAVDEQYF
CDR3 DNA: TGTGCCAGCAGTGAAGCGTGGTGGGCAGTTGACGAGCAGTACTTC

clone size: once
V gene: TRBV7-6
D gene: TRBD1
J gene: TRBJ2-7
CDR3 protein: CASSLRAGGYEQYF
CDR3 DNA: TGTGCCAGCAGCTTGAGGGCAGGGGGCTACGAGCAGTACTTC

clone size: -
V gene: TRBV6-6
D gene: TRBD2
J gene: TRBJ2-1
CDR3 protein: CASSYSTSASDEQFF
CDR3 DNA: TGTGCCAGCAGTTACTCGACTAGCGCCAGCGATGAGCAGTTCTTC

clone size: few
V gene: TRBV2
D gene: TRBD1
J gene: TRBJ1-6
CDR3 protein: CASRDRGSPLHF
CDR3 DNA: TGTGCCAGCAGGGACAGGGGTTCACCCCTCCACTTT

clone size: once
V gene: TRBV25-1
D gene: -
J gene: TRBJ1-3
CDR3 protein: CASSELGNTIYF
CDR3 DNA: TGTGCCAGCAGCGAATTAGGAAACACCATATATTTT

clone size: -
V gene: TRBV29-1
D gene: TRBD2
J gene: TRBJ2-5
CDR3 protein: CSVHYPGRGETQYF
CDR3 DNA: TGCAGCGTTCATTACCCCGGGAGGGGGGAGACCCAGTACTTC

clone size: -
V gene: TRBV6-6
D gene: TRBD2
J gene: TRBJ2-5
CDR3 protein: CASSSTSGREKTQYF
CDR3 DNA: TGTGCCAGCAGTTCGACTAGCGGGAGGGAAAAGACCCAGTACTTC

clone size: -
V gene: TRBV30
D gene: -
J gene: TRBJ2-1
CDR3 protein: CAWSGLGGVDNEQFF
CDR3 DNA: TGTGCCTGGAGTGGTTTGGGAGGAGTAGACAATGAGCAGTTCTTC

clone size: -
V gene: TRBV27
D gene: -
J gene: TRBJ1-1
CDR3 protein: CASSPGRGWDTEAFF
CDR3 DNA: TGTGCCAGCAGTCCCGGCAGGGGTTGGGACACTGAAGCTTTCTTT

clone size: -
V gene: TRBV6-1
D gene: -
J gene: TRBJ2-1
CDR3 protein: CASTLSGGRGWQFF
CDR3 DNA: TGTGCCAGCACCCTAAGCGGAGGGAGAGGTTGGCAGTTCTTC

clone size: -
V gene: TRBV7-2
D gene: TRBD2
J gene: TRBJ2-1
CDR3 protein: CASSFLAGVYNEQFF
CDR3 DNA: TGTGCCAGCAGCTTTTTAGCGGGAGTGTACAATGAGCAGTTCTTC

clone size: -
V gene: TRBV14
D gene: -
J gene: TRBJ2-7
CDR3 protein: CASSQHGRGISEQYF
CDR3 DNA: TGTGCCAGCAGCCAACATGGACGGGGAATCAGCGAGCAGTACTTC

clone size: few
V gene: TRBV2
D gene: TRBD1
J gene: TRBJ2-3
CDR3 protein: CASSRQGAGVSDTQYF
CDR3 DNA: TGTGCCAGCAGTCGACAGGGGGCGGGGGTGTCAGATACGCAGTATTTT